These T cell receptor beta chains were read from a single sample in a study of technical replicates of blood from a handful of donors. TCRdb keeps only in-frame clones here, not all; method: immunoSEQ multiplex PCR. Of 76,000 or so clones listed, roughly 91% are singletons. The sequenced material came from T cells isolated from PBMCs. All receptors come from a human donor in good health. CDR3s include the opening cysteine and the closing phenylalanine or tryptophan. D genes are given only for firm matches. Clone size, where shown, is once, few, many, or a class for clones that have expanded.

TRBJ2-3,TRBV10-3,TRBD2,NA,CAISESKGANRDYRFPDTQYF,TGTGCCATCAGTGAGTCGAAAGGAGCTAACCGGGACTACCGATTCCCTGATACGCAGTATTTT
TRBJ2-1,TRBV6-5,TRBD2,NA,CASSYSLGTSGNEQFF,TGTGCCAGCAGTTACAGCCTCGGGACTAGCGGGAATGAGCAGTTCTTC
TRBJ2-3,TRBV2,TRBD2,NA,CASQRTSGGTDTQYF,TGTGCCAGCCAGCGGACTAGCGGGGGGACAGATACGCAGTATTTT
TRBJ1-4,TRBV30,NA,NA,CAWSSGPRGEKLFF,TGTGCCTGGAGTTCAGGACCTCGGGGGGAAAAACTGTTTTTT
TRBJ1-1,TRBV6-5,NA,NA,CASRADPNTEAFF,TGTGCCAGCAGGGCAGATCCGAACACTGAAGCTTTCTTT
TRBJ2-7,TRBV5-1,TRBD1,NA,CASSWGQGQYEQYF,TGCGCCAGCAGCTGGGGACAGGGGCAGTACGAGCAGTACTTC
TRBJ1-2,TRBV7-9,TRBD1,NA,CASGTESNYGYTF,TGTGCCAGCGGGACAGAGTCTAACTATGGCTACACCTTC
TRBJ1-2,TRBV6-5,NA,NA,CASSYATAPNYGYTF,TGTGCCAGCAGTTACGCGACAGCGCCAAACTATGGCTACACCTTC
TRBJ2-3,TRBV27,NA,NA,CASSPSVVADTQYF,TGTGCCAGCAGTCCGAGCGTAGTCGCAGATACGCAGTATTTT
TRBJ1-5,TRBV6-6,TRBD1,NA,CAAQPGQLEPQHF,TGTGCCGCCCAACCGGGACAGTTGGAGCCCCAGCATTTT
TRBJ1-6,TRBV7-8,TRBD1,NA,CASSPQGAYSPLHF,TGTGCCAGCAGCCCTCAGGGGGCTTATTCACCCCTCCACTTT
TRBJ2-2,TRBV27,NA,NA,CASSSPSGGRGGTGELFF,TGTGCCAGCAGTTCGCCATCCGGGGGGCGCGGGGGAACCGGGGAGCTGTTTTTT
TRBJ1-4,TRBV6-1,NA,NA,CASNTAAAQTKLFF,TGTGCCAGCAACACAGCCGCAGCTCAGACAAAACTGTTTTTT
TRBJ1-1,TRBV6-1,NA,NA,CASSDRRGLGDTEAFF,TGTGCCAGCAGTGACCGCCGGGGTCTTGGGGACACTGAAGCTTTCTTT
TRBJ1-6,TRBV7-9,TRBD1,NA,CASSPRDSLDYNSPLHF,TGTGCCAGCAGCCCGAGGGACAGTTTAGATTATAATTCACCCCTCCACTTT
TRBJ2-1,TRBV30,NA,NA,CAWSTTTSYNEQFF,TGTGCCTGGAGTACCACTACATCTTACAATGAGCAGTTCTTC
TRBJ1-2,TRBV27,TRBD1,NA,CASSLDSAGTGGDGYTF,TGTGCCAGCAGTTTAGACTCTGCGGGGACAGGGGGCGATGGCTACACCTTC
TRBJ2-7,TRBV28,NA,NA,CASSLTGVYEQYF,TGTGCCAGCAGTCTAACAGGAGTCTACGAGCAGTACTTC
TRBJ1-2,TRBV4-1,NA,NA,CASSLDPNNRPINYGYTF,TGCGCCAGCAGCCTAGACCCAAATAACAGGCCTATTAACTATGGCTACACCTTC
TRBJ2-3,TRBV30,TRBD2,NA,CAGALSGGPDTQYF,TGTGCCGGCGCACTAAGCGGGGGCCCCGATACGCAGTATTTT
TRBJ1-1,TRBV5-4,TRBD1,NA,CASSLGQGVDTEAFF,TGTGCCAGCAGCTTGGGCCAGGGGGTCGACACTGAAGCTTTCTTT
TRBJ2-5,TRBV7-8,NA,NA,CASSSQQETQYF,TGTGCCAGCAGCTCCCAGCAAGAGACCCAGTACTTC
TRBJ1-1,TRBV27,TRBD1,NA,CASSDRGLAEAFF,TGTGCCAGCAGCGACAGGGGGCTTGCTGAAGCTTTCTTT
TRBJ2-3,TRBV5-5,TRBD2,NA,CASSFGSSGGAADTQYF,TGTGCCAGCAGCTTTGGTTCTAGCGGGGGGGCAGCAGATACGCAGTATTTT
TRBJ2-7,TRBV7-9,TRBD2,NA,CASSLVRSSGSTYEQYF,TGTGCCAGCAGCTTAGTAAGATCCAGCGGGAGCACCTACGAGCAGTACTTC
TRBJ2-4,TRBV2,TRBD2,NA,CASRGDIQYF,TGTGCCAGTCGGGGGGACATTCAGTACTTC
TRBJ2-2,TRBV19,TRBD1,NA,CASRQGDRAGEDTGELFF,TGTGCCAGTAGACAAGGGGACAGGGCCGGAGAGGACACCGGGGAGCTGTTTTTT
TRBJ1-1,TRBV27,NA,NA,CASSLSFDRHTEAFF,TGTGCCAGCAGTTTATCGTTCGACAGACACACTGAAGCTTTCTTT
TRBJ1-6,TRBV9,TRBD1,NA,CASSADRATDSPLHF,TGTGCCAGCAGCGCAGACAGGGCGACGGATTCACCCCTCCACTTT
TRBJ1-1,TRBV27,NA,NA,CASSLAAVNTEAFF,TGTGCCAGCAGTTTGGCGGCAGTGAACACTGAAGCTTTCTTT
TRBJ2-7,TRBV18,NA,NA,CASSPRGGPYEQYF,TGTGCCAGCTCACCACGCGGGGGCCCCTACGAGCAGTACTTC
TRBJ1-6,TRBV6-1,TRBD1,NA,CASSEAAPGGSRNSPLHF,TGTGCCAGCAGTGAAGCCGCGCCAGGGGGCTCGAGAAATTCACCCCTCCACTTT
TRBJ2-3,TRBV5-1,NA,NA,CASSSSTDTQYF,TGCGCCAGCAGCTCGAGCACAGATACGCAGTATTTT
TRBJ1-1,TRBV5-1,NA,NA,CASSFGEDYEAFF,TGCGCCAGCAGCTTCGGTGAGGACTATGAAGCTTTCTTT
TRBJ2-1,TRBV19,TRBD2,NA,CASIGTSGSSYNEQFF,TGTGCCAGTATTGGGACTAGCGGCAGCTCCTACAATGAGCAGTTCTTC
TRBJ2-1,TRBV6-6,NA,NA,CASSYSLANEQFF,TGTGCCAGCAGTTACTCCCTAGCCAATGAGCAGTTCTTC
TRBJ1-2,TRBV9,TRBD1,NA,CASSARDREGYTF,TGTGCCAGCAGCGCTCGGGACAGGGAGGGCTACACCTTC
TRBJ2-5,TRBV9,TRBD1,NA,CASNLVGTGEETQYF,TGTGCCAGCAACCTTGTGGGGACAGGGGAAGAGACCCAGTACTTC
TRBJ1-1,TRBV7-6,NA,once,CASSLESPGRGGIEAFF,TGTGCCAGCAGCTTAGAGTCGCCAGGGCGTGGAGGGATTGAAGCTTTCTTT
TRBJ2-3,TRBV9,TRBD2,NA,CASSVRGITSGRATFRTDTQYF,TGTGCCAGCAGCGTTAGGGGAATTACTAGCGGGAGGGCCACCTTTCGCACAGATACGCAGTATTTT
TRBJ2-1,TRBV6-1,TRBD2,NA,CASSVSGTSGTHLSNEQFF,TGTGCCAGCAGTGTCAGCGGGACTAGCGGGACTCATCTCAGCAATGAGCAGTTCTTC
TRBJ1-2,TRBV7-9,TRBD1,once,CASSLASTGAPGYTF,TGTGCCAGCAGCTTAGCAAGCACAGGGGCTCCTGGCTACACCTTC
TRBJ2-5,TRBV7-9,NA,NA,CASGLGVPIQETQYF,TGTGCCAGCGGTCTGGGAGTCCCGATCCAAGAGACCCAGTACTTC
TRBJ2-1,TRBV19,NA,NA,CASRGGPRNEQFF,TGTGCCAGTAGGGGGGGACCCCGCAATGAGCAGTTCTTC
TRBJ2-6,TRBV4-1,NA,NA,CASSQARGFPGANVLTF,TGCGCCAGCAGCCAAGCGAGGGGGTTCCCTGGGGCCAACGTCCTGACTTTC
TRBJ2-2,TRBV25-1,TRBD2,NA,CASSEVAGVGGELFF,TGTGCCAGCAGTGAGGTAGCGGGAGTGGGCGGGGAGCTGTTTTTT
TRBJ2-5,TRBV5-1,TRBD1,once,CASSSQGAETQYF,TGCGCCAGCAGCTCGCAGGGGGCAGAGACCCAGTACTTC
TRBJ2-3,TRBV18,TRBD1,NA,CASSQGTVHTDTQYF,TGTGCCAGCTCACAGGGGACAGTTCACACAGATACGCAGTATTTT
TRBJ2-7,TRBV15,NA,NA,CATSRERLNLSSYEQYF,TGTGCCACCAGCAGGGAAAGACTAAACCTCAGCTCCTACGAGCAGTACTTC
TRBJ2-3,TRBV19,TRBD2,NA,CASRRTSGGIDTQYF,TGTGCCAGTAGAAGGACTAGCGGGGGTATAGATACGCAGTATTTT
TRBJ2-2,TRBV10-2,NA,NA,CASKRGGSGELFF,TGCGCCAGCAAACGAGGGGGATCGGGGGAGCTGTTTTTT
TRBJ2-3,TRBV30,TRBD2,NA,CAWSDITSGDTDTQYF,TGTGCCTGGAGTGACATAACTAGCGGGGACACAGATACGCAGTATTTT
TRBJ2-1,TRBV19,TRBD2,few,CASGTTSSYNEQFF,TGTGCCAGTGGGACTACCAGCTCCTACAATGAGCAGTTCTTC
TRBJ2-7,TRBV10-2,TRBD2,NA,CASNGGGYEQYF,TGCGCCAGCAATGGCGGGGGCTACGAGCAGTACTTC
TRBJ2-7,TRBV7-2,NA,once,CASSSHRDPYEQYF,TGTGCCAGCAGCTCACACCGGGATCCCTACGAGCAGTACTTC
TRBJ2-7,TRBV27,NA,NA,CASSLIGGERAYEQYF,TGTGCCAGCAGTTTAATCGGAGGTGAAAGGGCCTACGAGCAGTACTTC
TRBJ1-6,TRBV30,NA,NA,CAWNRGGGSSPLHF,TGTGCCTGGAACCGCGGCGGGGGGAGTTCACCCCTCCACTTT
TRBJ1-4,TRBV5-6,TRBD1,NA,CASSPTGQGDEKLFF,TGTGCCAGCAGCCCAACGGGACAGGGGGATGAAAAACTGTTTTTT
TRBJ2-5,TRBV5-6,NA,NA,CASSFLRETQYF,TGTGCCAGCAGCTTCCTCAGGGAGACCCAGTACTTC
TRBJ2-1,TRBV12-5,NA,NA,CASGHHRVNPYNEQFF,TGTGCTAGTGGTCACCACAGGGTGAACCCCTACAATGAGCAGTTCTTC